A selection of T cell receptor beta chains follows, all from one sample in a study of blood T cell repertoires in COVID-19. Using immunoSEQ multiplex PCR, the repertoire was profiled, and TCRdb retains in-frame clones only, with some absent. The data contain more than 300,000 clones, 88% of them singletons. The specimen sequenced was PBMCs or T cells enriched from blood (not recorded which). The origin of the receptors is a woman aged 18-29 years who had recovered from COVID-19. Both conserved end residues are part of each CDR3. D genes are given only for firm matches. A row's size may be missing; if present it is once, few, many or a size class.

J gene: TRBJ2-5; D gene: NA; CDR3 length: 11; clone size: NA; V gene: TRBV7-2; CDR3 DNA: TGTGCCAGCAGCTTTGCGGGGACCCAGTACTTC; CDR3 protein: CASSFAGTQYF
J gene: TRBJ2-3; D gene: TRBD1; CDR3 length: 17; clone size: NA; V gene: TRBV7-8; CDR3 DNA: TGTGCCAGCAGCTTAGAGAATACAGGGGGTACCACAGATACGCAGTATTTT; CDR3 protein: CASSLENTGGTTDTQYF
J gene: TRBJ1-2; D gene: NA; CDR3 length: 14; clone size: NA; V gene: TRBV6-4; CDR3 DNA: TGTGCCAGCAGTGACCCGACAAGGGGGTATGGCTACACCTTC; CDR3 protein: CASSDPTRGYGYTF
J gene: TRBJ1-6; D gene: TRBD1; CDR3 length: 14; clone size: NA; V gene: TRBV5-1; CDR3 DNA: TGCGCCAGCAGCTTCGGGACAGGGGAATCACCCCTCCACTTT; CDR3 protein: CASSFGTGESPLHF
J gene: TRBJ1-1; D gene: NA; CDR3 length: 13; clone size: NA; V gene: TRBV5-6; CDR3 DNA: TGTGCCAGCAGCCACACAGTTAACACTGAAGCTTTCTTT; CDR3 protein: CASSHTVNTEAFF
J gene: TRBJ1-1; D gene: TRBD1; CDR3 length: 13; clone size: NA; V gene: TRBV19; CDR3 DNA: TGTGCCAGTAGGACAGGGTCGGGTACTGAAGCTTTCTTT; CDR3 protein: CASRTGSGTEAFF
J gene: TRBJ1-1; D gene: TRBD1; CDR3 length: 17; clone size: NA; V gene: TRBV14; CDR3 DNA: TGTGCCAGCAGCCGATTGACAGGGGGCGAGGGGGACACTGAAGCTTTCTTT; CDR3 protein: CASSRLTGGEGDTEAFF
J gene: TRBJ1-1; D gene: NA; CDR3 length: 15; clone size: NA; V gene: TRBV10-1; CDR3 DNA: TGCGCCAGCAGTGAGTCACGCGAAGTGGACACTGAAGCTTTCTTT; CDR3 protein: CASSESREVDTEAFF
J gene: TRBJ1-2; D gene: NA; CDR3 length: 13; clone size: few; V gene: TRBV10-3; CDR3 DNA: TGTGCCATCAGTGAGTCAGGGGCCAGCACCTACACCTTC; CDR3 protein: CAISESGASTYTF
J gene: TRBJ1-3; D gene: NA; CDR3 length: 12; clone size: NA; V gene: TRBV18; CDR3 DNA: TGTGCCAGCTCACCTCGGGGAAACACCATATATTTT; CDR3 protein: CASSPRGNTIYF
J gene: TRBJ1-4; D gene: TRBD1; CDR3 length: 15; clone size: NA; V gene: TRBV18; CDR3 DNA: TGTGCCAGCTCACCCACAGGGGCGGCTAATGAAAAACTGTTTTTT; CDR3 protein: CASSPTGAANEKLFF
J gene: TRBJ2-7; D gene: TRBD1; CDR3 length: 16; clone size: NA; V gene: TRBV3-1/TRBV3-2; CDR3 DNA: TGTGCCAGCAGCCAAGGGGGGACAGGGCGGCTCTACGAGCAGTACTTC; CDR3 protein: CASSQGGTGRLYEQYF
J gene: TRBJ2-7; D gene: NA; CDR3 length: 14; clone size: once; V gene: TRBV11-2; CDR3 DNA: TGTGCCAGCAGCTCCTACAGGGCCTCCTACGAGCAGTACTTC; CDR3 protein: CASSSYRASYEQYF
J gene: TRBJ2-2; D gene: NA; CDR3 length: 13; clone size: NA; V gene: TRBV9; CDR3 DNA: TGTGCCAGCAGCGGCAGGAACACCGGGGAGCTGTTTTTT; CDR3 protein: CASSGRNTGELFF
J gene: TRBJ2-5; D gene: NA; CDR3 length: 16; clone size: NA; V gene: TRBV7-9; CDR3 DNA: TGTGCCAGCAGTTCGGACTATGGGGGTTACCAAGAGACCCAGTACTTC; CDR3 protein: CASSSDYGGYQETQYF
J gene: TRBJ1-5; D gene: NA; CDR3 length: 13; clone size: once; V gene: TRBV5-1; CDR3 DNA: TGCGCCAGCAGCTTGGCCGGAGATCAGCCCCAGCATTTT; CDR3 protein: CASSLAGDQPQHF
J gene: TRBJ2-2; D gene: TRBD1; CDR3 length: 15; clone size: once; V gene: TRBV10-3; CDR3 DNA: TGTGCCATCAGTGACTCAGGACAGGGGGTCGGGGAGCTGTTTTTT; CDR3 protein: CAISDSGQGVGELFF